The 30 T cell receptor beta chains listed next were all sequenced from one sample in a study of CD8 T cells in ankylosing spondylitis. TCRdb called the 5' RACE reads again in MiXCR, with one record for every CDR3 protein. The table lists about 540,000 distinct CDR3 sequences, roughly an eighth of them singletons. Study-level points and caveats: Within ankylosing spondylitis blood, a TCR beta motif made up of under 10 highly homologous variants appeared to be characteristic.

These receptors are not linked to any known antigen. Sequenced sample: blood, either unsorted or a sorted T cell fraction (not recorded which). The source is a male donor with ankylosing spondylitis.

This sequence joins TRBV27 and TRBJ2-1, with 10 bases that match TRBD2. This CDR3 has 17 amino acids. Germline assignment: CDR1 MNHEY and CDR2 SMNVEV (reference sequence). The junction had 14 bases not matched to a gene; V was cut back by 5 bases and J by 7 bases. CDR3 sequence: CASSPIGGSGRLNEQFF. The CDR3 bases are TGTGCCAGCAGTCCAATTGGGGGTAGCGGGAGGCTGAATGAGCAGTTCTTC.

This clonotype came up a few times. The chain recombines TRBV29-1 with TRBJ1-1, with TRBD1 as a possible D gene (6 bases). V was clipped by 7 bases and J by 0 bases, with 12 bases between them. Germline V gene lookup returns CDR1 SQVTM and CDR2 ANQGSEA. CDR3 length: 13 amino acids. CDR3 coding DNA: TGCAGCGCTTGCACAGGGATGAACACTGAAGCTTTCTTT. This translates into CSACTGMNTEAFF.

Notes on this clonotype: This may arise from a read error, as a much more abundant clone is one base away. This chain links TRBV10-3 with TRBJ2-2, with 9 bases fitting TRBD2. From germline, CDR1 is ENHRY and CDR2 SYGVKD. This CDR3 is 15 amino acids long. CDR3 sequence: CVIRPGLAGPGELFF. The CDR3 region has the DNA TGTGTCATCAGACCGGGACTAGCCGGTCCCGGGGAGCTGTTTTTT.

This clonotype was detected only a few times. The rearrangement joins TRBV9 to TRBJ2-3, with D maybe TRBD2 (5 bases). V was trimmed by 3 bases and J by 2 bases, leaving 13 bases between them. CDR1 is SGDLS and CDR2 is YYNGEE in the germline V gene. The CDR3 is made up of 15 amino acids. Here the CDR3 DNA reads TGTGCCAGCAGCGGAGGGTTAGGCCACACAGATACGCAGTATTTT. It specifies CASSGGLGHTDTQYF. Full variable domain (rest looked up from reference TRBV9 and TRBJ2-3): DSGVTQTPKHLITATGQRVTLRCSPRSGDLSVYWYQQSLDQGLQFLIQYYNGEERAKGNILERFSAQQFPDLHSELNLSSLELGDSALYFCASSGGLGHTDTQYFGPGTRLTVL.

This clonotype occurred many times. The chain employs TRBV2 and TRBJ2-1; 11 positions match TRBD2. The CDR3 consists of 15 residues. The J segment lost 6 bases and the V segment lost 11 bases, leaving 12 bases of the junction unmatched. Per the germline V gene, CDR1 is SNHLY and CDR2 is FYNNEI. CDR3 sequence: CADRGGSGRGNEQFF. The CDR3 nucleotides are TGTGCCGATCGCGGGGGTAGCGGGAGGGGCAATGAGCAGTTCTTC.

This clonotype was detected many times. The chain couples TRBV20-1 to TRBJ2-1; 7 bases align to TRBD2. The CDR3 runs 14 residues. Trimming took 8 bases from V and 8 from J; bases not matched to a gene: 15. Looked up from germline, CDR1 is DFQATT and CDR2 is SNEGSKA (reference sequence). The CDR3 protein is CSMGLAGVRDEQFF. In DNA, the CDR3 is TGCAGTATGGGCTTGGCGGGAGTCAGGGATGAGCAGTTCTTC.

This clonotype occurred many times. The chain is built from TRBV12-3 or TRBV12-4 and TRBJ2-2, with 8 bases matching TRBD1. V shed 5 bases and J 5 bases; nucleotides not matched to a gene: 10. The CDR3 has 16 amino acids. The CDR3 nucleotides are TGTGCCAGCAGTCCCGGACAGGGACTTGGGACCGGGGAGCTGTTTTTT. Translating gives CASSPGQGLGTGELFF.

This chain links TRBV20-1 with TRBJ2-7; TRBD2 agrees at 7 bases. J was trimmed by 0 bases and V by 2 bases; bases with no gene match: 4. There are 14 residues in the CDR3. The germline V gene has CDR1 DFQATT and CDR2 SNEGSKA (reference sequence). The CDR3 DNA sequence: TGCAGTGCTAGACCGGGAGGCCCCTCCTACGAGCAGTACTTC. Residues: CSARPGGPSYEQYF.

This clonotype was counted between two and nine times. Written as DNA, the CDR3 is TGTGCCAGCAGCCGAGAGTCTAGCGGGAGCTCCATTGAGCAGTTCTTC. Translating it yields CASSRESSGSSIEQFF. The genes are TRBV4-2 and TRBJ2-1, with 10 nucleotides matching TRBD2. CDR1 LGHNA and CDR2 YNFKEQ come from the germline V gene. The CDR3 totals 16 residues. The V gene end was trimmed by 4 bases and the J gene end by 9 bases; junction bases not matched to a gene: 12.

This sequence joins TRBV15 and TRBJ2-5, with 12 nucleotides matching TRBD2. The CDR3 contains 15 residues. V gave up 3 bases and J gave up 7 bases; unmatched junction bases: 6. Per germline, CDR1 LNHNV and CDR2 YYDKDF (reference sequence). CDR3: CATSRDPTSGRTQYF. The CDR3 DNA follows: TGTGCCACCAGCAGGGACCCGACTAGCGGGAGGACCCAGTACTTC.

This clonotype was detected ten times or more. The rearrangement links TRBV29-1 to TRBJ2-2; TRBD1 matches at 10 bases. Germline V CDR1 and CDR2: SQVTM, ANQGSEA. J gave up 4 bases and V 6 bases, and 5 bases lay outside the gene matches. CDR3 length: 14 residues. The CDR3 sequence is CSVGGTGATGELFF. In DNA form, the CDR3 reads TGCAGCGTGGGGGGGACAGGGGCCACCGGGGAGCTGTTTTTT.

This clonotype has just a few counts. V usage is TRBV2 and J usage is TRBJ2-3; a weak D match, TRBD2 (6 bases). CDR3 length: 15 amino acids. Trimming removed 2 bases from V and 1 base from J, with 10 bases in between. The germline CDR1 and CDR2 sequences are SNHLY and FYNNEI. DNA of the CDR3: TGTGCCAGCAGTGAAATCACGGGAGGCACAGATACGCAGTATTTT. Its translation: CASSEITGGTDTQYF. The full variable domain, its missing parts supplied by reference TRBV2 and TRBJ2-3, is EPEVTQTPSHQVTQMGQEVILRCVPISNHLYFYWYRQILGQKVEFLVSFYNNEISEKSEIFDDQFSVERPDGSNFTLKIRSTKLEDSAMYFCASSEITGGTDTQYFGPGTRLTVL.

This clonotype was counted many times. The rearrangement joins TRBV7-9 to TRBJ1-1; 10 nucleotides line up with TRBD1. This CDR3 has 13 amino acids. The V gene end was trimmed by 6 bases and the J gene end by 3 bases; junction bases not matched to a gene: 1. The germline V gene encodes CDR1 SEHNR and CDR2 FQNEAQ (reference sequence). The CDR3 sequence: CASRGTGDTEAFF. Here the CDR3 DNA reads TGTGCCAGCAGGGGGACAGGGGACACTGAAGCTTTCTTT.

Many counts were recorded for this clonotype. The chain is built from TRBV20-1 and TRBJ2-3; D call uncertain. CDR1 and CDR2 from the germline V gene are DFQATT and SNEGSKA (reference sequence). The CDR3 is made up of 13 amino acids. The germline V and J ends were trimmed by 5 bases and 6 bases, with 15 bases remaining between them. The CDR3 reads CSAQIRAQDTQYF. CDR3 sequence (DNA): TGCAGTGCTCAGATTAGAGCTCAGGATACGCAGTATTTT.

A remark on this clonotype: With a much larger clone just one base away, this may be a read error. The rearrangement uses TRBV29-1 and TRBJ2-1; 8 bases are a match to TRBD2. Germline CDR1 SQVTM, CDR2 ANQGSEA. The CDR3 contains 14 residues. DNA for the CDR3: TGCAACGCCCTACGGAGCGGGAGAATGGATGAGCAGTTCTTC. This codes for CNALRSGRMDEQFF.

This clonotype was found a few times. The CDR3 sequence: CASSQKGHHNEQFF. In DNA, the CDR3 is TGTGCCAGCAGCCAAAAGGGACACCACAATGAGCAGTTCTTC. The chain is built from TRBV7-9 and TRBJ2-1; tentatively, D is TRBD1 (6 bases). Germline CDR1 and CDR2: SEHNR and FQNEAQ (reference sequence). This CDR3 is built from 14 residues. V was trimmed by 5 bases and J by 5 bases, leaving 13 bases between them.

In its sample, this clonotype was seen many times. This chain joins TRBV11-2 and TRBJ2-7; 8 bases align to TRBD1. J was trimmed by 2 bases and V by 5 bases; bases with no gene match: 8. The CDR3 length is 15 residues. The germline CDR1 and CDR2 sequences are SGHAT and FQNNGV. DNA of the CDR3: TGTGCCAGCAGCCCGGACAGGGACGGTACCTACGAGCAGTACTTC. Translating gives CASSPDRDGTYEQYF.

This clonotype showed up just a few times. The V call is TRBV10-3, the J call TRBJ2-5; D is tentatively TRBD1 or TRBD2 (6 bases each). The V gene's germline CDR1 is ENHRY and CDR2 SYGVKD. CDR3 length: 14 residues. The germline V and J ends were trimmed by 11 bases and 1 base, with 17 bases remaining between them. CDR3 region: CAARDTDFQETQYF. DNA for the CDR3: TGTGCCGCGCGGGACACGGACTTCCAAGAGACCCAGTACTTC.

The genes are TRBV10-3 and TRBJ2-1; D is possibly TRBD2 (6 bases). Germline V gene data show CDR1 as ENHRY and CDR2 as SYGVKD. Between the trimmed V and J ends, which lost 4 bases and 0 bases, there was a span of 16 bases. The CDR3 is made up of 17 amino acids. The chain's CDR3 is CAISGEVGGSSYNEQFF. The CDR3 DNA reads TGTGCCATCAGTGGGGAGGTTGGCGGTAGCTCCTACAATGAGCAGTTCTTC.

This clonotype appeared a few times. This chain uses TRBV7-9 with TRBJ1-2; D possibly corresponds to TRBD1 (5 bases). The CDR3 is 15 amino acids. V dropped 10 bases and J dropped 2 bases, with 20 bases sitting between them. Looked up from germline, CDR1 is SEHNR and CDR2 is FQNEAQ (reference sequence). Here the CDR3 reads CAIQGTGNVNYGYTF. The CDR3 nucleotides are TGTGCCATCCAGGGTACGGGGAATGTCAACTATGGCTACACCTTC.

The chain couples TRBV19 to TRBJ2-6; no definite D call. V dropped 3 bases and J dropped 2 bases, with 2 bases sitting between them. Germline lookup yields CDR1 LNHDA and CDR2 SQIVND (reference sequence). The CDR3 covers 13 residues. This CDR3 reads CASSMPGANVLTF. CDR3 bases: TGTGCCAGTAGTATGCCTGGGGCCAACGTCCTGACTTTC.

The sample holds many counts of this clonotype. CDR3 protein: CASSFRRGLSGNTIYF. DNA for the CDR3: TGTGCCAGCAGTTTTCGCAGGGGGCTTTCTGGAAACACCATATATTTT. This chain joins TRBV12-3 or TRBV12-4 and TRBJ1-3; 8 positions agree with TRBD1. The CDR3 is 16 amino acids. The J segment lost 1 base and the V segment lost 3 bases, leaving 5 bases of the junction unmatched.

V usage is TRBV7-2 and J usage is TRBJ2-7; D gene uncertain. The CDR3 has 14 amino acids. Trimming took off 5 bases at V and 3 bases at J, with 14 bases between the two ends. Germline V gene lookup returns CDR1 SGHTA and CDR2 FQGNSA. The CDR3 region has the DNA TGTGCCAGCAGCCCCCTCCTCGGCAACTACGAGCAGTACTTC. This codes for CASSPLLGNYEQYF. The full variable domain, its missing parts supplied by reference TRBV7-2 and TRBJ2-7, is GAGVSQSPSNKVTEKGKDVELRCDPISGHTALYWYRQSLGQGLEFLIYFQGNSAPDKSGLPSDRFSAERTGGSVSTLTIQRTQQEDSAVYLCASSPLLGNYEQYFGPGTRLTVT.

The gene calls are TRBV5-1 and TRBJ1-1, with D maybe TRBD1 (6 bases). CDR3 length: 13 amino acids. Trimming cost V 0 bases and J 7 bases, with 10 bases left between them. Germline loops: CDR1 SGHRS, CDR2 YFSETQ. CDR3 amino acids: CASSLVGAIEAFF. The DNA of the CDR3 is TGCGCCAGCAGCTTGGTGGGGGCGATTGAAGCTTTCTTT.

This chain joins TRBV7-2 and TRBJ1-1; no reliable D call. With 5 bases removed from V and 1 base from J, the gap between germline ends came to 17 bases. The CDR3 covers 16 residues. Germline V gene data show CDR1 as SGHTA and CDR2 as FQGNSA. The CDR3 DNA follows: TGTGCCAGCAGCCCGCAAGTGGCCAACCCGAACACTGAAGCTTTCTTT. Encoded protein: CASSPQVANPNTEAFF.

This clonotype was observed many times. The rearrangement uses TRBV7-6 and TRBJ1-1; no definite D call. V was trimmed by 1 base and J by 8 bases, leaving 5 bases between them. CDR3 length: 11 residues. The germline gives CDR1 SGHVS, CDR2 FNYEAQ. CDR3 sequence: CASSLGQEAFF. DNA of the CDR3: TGTGCCAGCAGCTTAGGGCAGGAAGCTTTCTTT.

This clonotype was detected many times. The J gene is TRBJ2-3, the V gene TRBV3-1, with 7 nucleotides matching TRBD2. V gave up 4 bases and J gave up 3 bases; unmatched junction bases: 16. The length of the CDR3 is 18 residues. CDR1 and CDR2 (germline): LGHDT, YNNKEL (reference sequence). The CDR3 spells CASSPQVGGGRGTDTQYF. CDR3 nucleotide sequence: TGTGCCAGCAGCCCACAAGTGGGAGGCGGGAGAGGGACAGATACGCAGTATTTT.

This clonotype was found many times. The rearrangement uses TRBV5-1 and TRBJ1-4; maybe TRBD1 (6 bases). Germline V gene sequence: CDR1 SGHRS, CDR2 YFSETQ. This CDR3 is built from 15 residues. V was clipped by 4 bases and J by 6 bases, with 16 bases between them. CDR3 residues: CASSPPGGLDEKLFF. DNA for the CDR3: TGCGCCAGCAGCCCCCCGGGGGGGCTGGATGAAAAACTGTTTTTT. The whole variable domain, filled in from reference TRBV5-1 and TRBJ1-4, reads KAGVTQTPRYLIKTRGQQVTLSCSPISGHRSVSWYQQTPGQGLQFLFEYFSETQRNKGNFPGRFSGRQFSNSRSEMNVSTLELGDSALYLCASSPPGGLDEKLFFGSGTQLSVL.

This clonotype came up many times. The CDR3: CASSQRTMTGELFF. In DNA form, the CDR3 reads TGTGCCAGCAGCCAACGGACTATGACCGGGGAGCTGTTTTTT. This sequence joins TRBV7-2 and TRBJ2-2; D may be TRBD2 (6 bases). The V gene lost 5 bases and the J gene lost 5 bases, with 12 bases spanning the gap. The CDR3 has 14 residues. CDR1 is SGHTA, CDR2 FQGNSA, per germline. Using reference TRBV7-2 and TRBJ2-2 for the parts outside the CDR3, the full variable domain is GAGVSQSPSNKVTEKGKDVELRCDPISGHTALYWYRQSLGQGLEFLIYFQGNSAPDKSGLPSDRFSAERTGGSVSTLTIQRTQQEDSAVYLCASSQRTMTGELFFGEGSRLTVL.

The chain combines TRBV30 with TRBJ1-4; D remains ambiguous. Germline V lookup: CDR1 GTSNPN, CDR2 SVGIG (reference sequence). Deletions cut 0 bases from V and 8 bases from J, with 13 bases between. CDR3 length: 14 amino acids. The CDR3 reads CAWSVGGVGEKLFF. The CDR3 DNA follows: TGTGCCTGGAGTGTGGGTGGGGTTGGCGAAAAACTGTTTTTT.